Listed below are T cell receptor beta chains from one sample, sequenced in a study of blood T cell repertoires in COVID-19. Here immunoSEQ multiplex PCR was the method, and the copy in TCRdb shows in-frame clones only, minus some. This sample has 300,000 to 400,000 clones, with about 85% found just once. The specimen was PBMCs or T cells enriched from blood (not recorded which). Receptor source: a woman under 40 who had been exposed to COVID-19. Each CDR3 is given with its conserved first and last residue. Fields, in order: J gene, V gene, CDR3 protein.

>TRBJ1-2|TRBV28
CASRSDRARGYTF
>TRBJ2-5|TRBV19
CASTLRGETQYF
>TRBJ1-2|TRBV6-1
CASSEEGAPNYGYTF
>TRBJ2-6|TRBV28
CASSRQPTSGANVLTF
>TRBJ2-1|TRBV7-6
CASSPRWDRGNEQFF
>TRBJ2-1|TRBV5-1
CASSLGTSGKSSYNEQFF
>TRBJ2-1|TRBV20-1
CSASGAGTGKYREFF
>TRBJ2-5|TRBV27
CASSTSTGGQRAQYF
>TRBJ2-3|TRBV27
CASSLYGGGYSTDTQYF
>TRBJ1-1|TRBV28
CASTLGHSGGTEAFF
>TRBJ1-2|TRBV18
CASSDTIGTGDGYTF
>TRBJ2-7|TRBV19
CASSIGSREQYF
>TRBJ2-7|TRBV3-1/TRBV3-2
CASSPRLAGAAEQYF
>TRBJ1-6|TRBV28
CASSLRGSPLHF
>TRBJ1-2|TRBV15
CATSRDPFTGKYGYTF
>TRBJ2-7|TRBV28
CASSLQLTGAYEQYF
>TRBJ1-2|TRBV6-2/TRBV6-3
CASSYWDREDYGYTF
>TRBJ1-3|TRBV5-1
CASSTGTGAGNTIYF
>TRBJ1-1|TRBV12-5
CASGLATAMNTEAFF
>TRBJ1-2|TRBV9
CASSVETGALHGYTF
>TRBJ1-1|TRBV7-9
CASSDKTSEGTEAFF
>TRBJ2-1|TRBV24-1
CATSDFREGSHNEQFF
>TRBJ1-1|TRBV28
CASQDLNTEAFF
>TRBJ1-1|TRBV30
CAIGVNTEAFF
>TRBJ1-1|TRBV29-1
CSVEGQSNTEAFF
>TRBJ1-2|TRBV12-3/TRBV12-4
CASGAGSDGYTF
>TRBJ2-2|TRBV28
CATLFGTGELFF
>TRBJ2-5|TRBV7-6
CASSPRDSLRETQYF
>TRBJ2-2|TRBV5-1
CASSLGTSSGELFF
>TRBJ1-1|TRBV5-5
CASSLAVNTEAFF
>TRBJ2-1|TRBV7-3
CASSLTGLAGYNEQFF
>TRBJ1-6|TRBV7-8
CASSLEGQGATPLHF
>TRBJ2-7|TRBV27
CASSRSSGGHEQYF
>TRBJ2-5|TRBV19
CASAWAAQETQYF
>TRBJ1-5|TRBV10-3
CAISEWDRGSGQPQHF
>TRBJ2-5|TRBV6-2/TRBV6-3
CASSGQVQETQYF
>TRBJ2-3|TRBV30
CAWSNRKRGGTDTQYF
>TRBJ1-1|TRBV7-2
CASSLVGTPNTEAFF
>TRBJ1-6|TRBV5-1
CASSLAQGENSPLHF
>TRBJ2-1|TRBV11-2
CASNHLQGPHEQFF
>TRBJ1-1|TRBV5-1
CASSSNTGIGTEAFF
>TRBJ2-1|TRBV4-3
CASSQGLAGSSYNEQFF
>TRBJ2-1|TRBV28
CAIGRDRGRNEQFF
>TRBJ2-1|TRBV7-3
CASSPRQGVYNEQFF
>TRBJ2-3|TRBV5-1
CASSGITGGTDTQYF
>TRBJ2-5|TRBV27
CASRTLLRTGTYQETQYF
>TRBJ1-4|TRBV6-2/TRBV6-3
CASSQGRGATNEKLFF
>TRBJ2-3|TRBV30
CAWMYTDTQYF
>TRBJ2-2|TRBV30
CAWSPRTGHPGNTGELFF
>TRBJ1-3|TRBV28
CASSFGTASGNTIYF
>TRBJ1-1|TRBV10-2
CASISVNTEAFF
>TRBJ2-5|TRBV21-1
CASNLDYKGETQYF
>TRBJ1-2|TRBV4-3
CASSQVTNNYGYTF
>TRBJ2-7|TRBV7-9
CASSIWRGPSSYEQYF